This T cell receptor (beta chain) was captured in a study of identical twins. In TCRdb, the 5' RACE reads were re-called with MiXCR into one record per CDR3 protein. Of roughly 700,000 distinct CDR3 sequences in the sample, roughly 8% were seen once. This CDR3 is built from 16 residues. The ends were cut back, 7 bases at V and 9 bases at J, with 25 bases in the middle. CDR1 is MNHNS, CDR2 SASEGT, per germline. Whole-study results and caveats: Within beta out-of-frame sequences, the excess sharing observed between twins was weaker. Its conclusions, products of cross-sectional statistical analysis, did not come from following the same donors.

This clonotype was detected a few times. The antigen is undetermined. These data were also filed under a second study, of yellow fever vaccine responses in identical twins.

What was sequenced was PBMCs. The origin of this receptor is a young woman in good health. The rearrangement links TRBV6-1 to TRBJ2-1; D is perhaps TRBD1 (8 bases). In DNA, the CDR3 is TGTGCCAGCACCACAGGGGGGGCCGCCCGAAATTTTGAGCAGTTCTTC. It specifies CASTTGGAARNFEQFF.